The 14 T cell receptor beta chains given below trace back to one sample, sequenced in a study of cytomegalovirus exposure and HLA in healthy donors. The study ran its PCR with 60 Vbeta and 13 Jbeta primers. Sequencing used immunoSEQ multiplex PCR; TCRdb keeps in-frame clones, though not all of them. Among over 200,000 clones, more than 75% were seen once, and the ten largest hold about 3.8%. Sequences were obtained from PBMCs. The receptors shown here come from a male donor in good health and CMV-seronegative.

This clone was seen a single time. The chain recombines TRBV19 with TRBJ1-3; weak D call: TRBD1 (6 bases). CDR1 and CDR2 (germline): LNHDA, SQIVND (reference sequence). V was clipped by 7 bases and J by 2 bases, with 18 bases between them. The CDR3 is 16 residues long. CDR3 amino acids: CASTAGDQRTGNTIYF. Here the CDR3 DNA reads TGTGCCAGTACCGCAGGGGACCAACGAACTGGAAACACCATATATTTT. Complete variable domain (other parts from reference TRBV19 and TRBJ1-3): DGGITQSPKYLFRKEGQNVTLSCEQNLNHDAMYWYRQDPGQGLRLIYYSQIVNDFQKGDIAEGYSVSREKKESFPLTVTSAQKNPTAFYLCASTAGDQRTGNTIYFGEGSWLTVV.

V gene TRBV7-9 combines with J gene TRBJ2-7; perhaps TRBD1 as D (6 bases). This CDR3 spans 14 amino acids. Germline CDR1 is SEHNR and CDR2 is FQNEAQ (reference sequence). V dropped 5 bases and J dropped 2 bases, with 13 bases sitting between them. The CDR3 nucleotides are TGTGCCAGCAGCCCAACCGGACAGACCTACGAGCAGTACTTC. Its protein product is CASSPTGQTYEQYF.

This clone turned up a few times. The genes are TRBV5-1 and TRBJ1-1; 7 bases align to TRBD1. J was trimmed by 7 bases and V by 4 bases; bases with no gene match: 4. The germline CDR1 and CDR2 sequences are SGHRS and YFSETQ. The CDR3 runs to 12 residues. CDR3 nucleotides: TGCGCCAGCAGCCTCGGGACAGTTGAAGCTTTCTTT. Protein: CASSLGTVEAFF.

The chain combines TRBV7-8 with TRBJ1-2; TRBD1 matches 7 bases. Per germline, CDR1 SGHVS and CDR2 FQNEAQ. V lost 5 bases, J lost 5 bases, and 11 bases stayed unmatched. This CDR3 has 15 amino acids. The CDR3 DNA is TGTGCCAGCAGCGTAGGGAGACAGGGTTCTTATGGCTACACCTTC. Its protein product is CASSVGRQGSYGYTF.

The V call is TRBV27, the J call TRBJ2-2; a possible D gene is TRBD2 (6 bases). Germline V gene lookup returns CDR1 MNHEY and CDR2 SMNVEV (reference sequence). There are 12 residues in the CDR3. CDR3 in DNA: TGTGCAGTCAGCGGGTTCACCGGGGAGCTGTTTTTT. Translating gives CAVSGFTGELFF.

This clone was detected once. The chain uses TRBV5-1 and TRBJ2-7, with TRBD1 matching 7 bases. V was pared by 4 bases and J by 7 bases, with 11 bases of the junction left unmatched. Germline values: CDR1 SGHRS, CDR2 YFSETQ. This CDR3 is built from 14 residues. CDR3 in DNA: TGCGCCAGCAGCATGGACAGGTCCCAGAGTGAGCAGTACTTC. Protein sequence: CASSMDRSQSEQYF.

The chain uses TRBV10-3 and TRBJ2-7; 7 bases fit TRBD1. With V trimmed by 5 bases and J by 0 bases, 7 bases remained unmatched. CDR3 size: 15 residues. Germline assignment: CDR1 ENHRY and CDR2 SYGVKD. The CDR3 bases are TGTGCCATCAGTTCACAGGGGTCCTCCTCCTACGAGCAGTACTTC. Translated, it gives CAISSQGSSSYEQYF.

V usage is TRBV11-2 and J usage is TRBJ2-7; 9 bases align to TRBD2. CDR3 size: 15 residues. Germline CDR1 SGHAT, CDR2 FQNNGV. J gave up 1 base and V 5 bases, and 6 bases lay outside the gene matches. CDR3 amino acids: CASSPTSGGSYEQYF. In nucleotides, the CDR3 is TGTGCCAGCAGCCCGACTAGCGGAGGGTCCTACGAGCAGTACTTC.

The chain carries TRBV5-6 and TRBJ1-2; D unclear. Germline V gives CDR1 SGHDT, CDR2 YYEEEE. Trimming pared 1 base from V and 6 bases from J, leaving 13 bases between. The CDR3 is made up of 14 amino acids. CDR3 region: CASSLNPGKDGYTF. The CDR3 region has the DNA TGTGCCAGCAGCTTGAATCCGGGGAAGGATGGCTACACCTTC.

The V call is TRBV4-1, the J call TRBJ1-1; D might be TRBD1 (5 bases). This CDR3 is 13 amino acids long. Trimming pared 3 bases from V and 4 bases from J, leaving 9 bases between. Germline loops: CDR1 MGHRA, CDR2 YSYEKL. The CDR3 protein is CASSQGLFTEAFF. The CDR3 nucleotides are TGCGCCAGCAGCCAGGGACTTTTCACTGAAGCTTTCTTT.

V usage is TRBV28 and J usage is TRBJ1-1, with no clear D. The CDR3 totals 12 residues. The V and J ends lost 6 bases and 11 bases respectively, with 16 bases between them. The germline V gene has CDR1 MDHEN and CDR2 SYDVKM. The CDR3 protein is CASRSGAGGAFF. The CDR3 region has the DNA TGTGCCAGCAGATCTGGAGCCGGCGGGGCTTTCTTT. Full variable domain (rest looked up from reference TRBV28 and TRBJ1-1): DVKVTQSSRYLVKRTGEKVFLECVQDMDHENMFWYRQDPGLGLRLIYFSYDVKMKEKGDIPEGYSVSREKKERFSLILESASTNQTSMYLCASRSGAGGAFFGQGTRLTVV.

This clone is a singleton in its sample. The chain joins TRBV19 to TRBJ1-2; 7 positions match TRBD1. This CDR3 is built from 13 residues. The germline CDR1 and CDR2 sequences are LNHDA and SQIVND (reference sequence). With 7 bases clipped from V and 4 bases from J, the junction kept 6 bases outside the gene matches. The CDR3: CASTPRQGYGYTF. The CDR3, as DNA: TGTGCCAGTACCCCCCGACAGGGCTATGGCTACACCTTC.

This chain links TRBV4-1 with TRBJ2-3, with 8 positions matching TRBD1. The CDR3 is 17 amino acids. Trimming cost V 4 bases and J 5 bases; bases outside gene matches: 14. Germline lookup yields CDR1 MGHRA and CDR2 YSYEKL. CDR3 nucleotides: TGCGCCAGCAGCCGGTCTAATTCAGGGGGCGGACAAGATACGCAGTATTTT. Translated: CASSRSNSGGGQDTQYF.

The chain links TRBV5-1 to TRBJ2-2, with D maybe TRBD1 (6 bases). The V gene's germline CDR1 is SGHRS and CDR2 YFSETQ. This CDR3 is built from 14 residues. V lost 5 bases and J lost 3, with 11 bases in between. The CDR3 spells CASRRQVHTGELFF. The CDR3 region has the DNA TGCGCCAGCAGACGACAGGTCCACACCGGGGAGCTGTTTTTT.